This entry lists 10 T cell receptor beta chains sequenced from one sample in a study of cytomegalovirus exposure and HLA in healthy donors. The PCR had 60 Vbeta and 13 Jbeta primers. Clones were sequenced by immunoSEQ multiplex PCR, and TCRdb holds only the in-frame ones, with some missing. Seen here are about 78,000 clones, 55% to 75% observed once, and the top ten hold around 5%. The sample was PBMCs. The receptors were sampled from a man aged 30-40 years in good health and CMV-seropositive.

V is TRBV5-1 and J is TRBJ1-4; D is uncertain. V lost 4 bases to trimming and J lost 0 bases, with 7 bases between them. The CDR3 is 14 amino acids. The germline gives CDR1 SGHRS, CDR2 YFSETQ. CDR3 amino acids: CASSPGATNEKLFF. The CDR3 region has the DNA TGCGCCAGCAGCCCGGGAGCAACTAATGAAAAACTGTTTTTT.

The sample holds a few counts of this clone. The rearrangement links TRBV7-2 to TRBJ2-2; D uncertain. Trimming removed 1 base at V and 8 bases at J, with 14 bases between. CDR3 length: 15 amino acids. CDR1 and CDR2 from the germline V gene are SGHTA and FQGNSA. The CDR3 sequence: CASSLVAISTGELFF. For the CDR3, the DNA is TGTGCCAGCAGCTTAGTTGCCATAAGCACGGGGGAGCTGTTTTTT.

V and J are TRBV28 and TRBJ1-1; D might be TRBD1 (6 bases). V lost 5 bases to trimming and J lost 4 bases, with 17 bases between them. Per germline, CDR1 MDHEN and CDR2 SYDVKM. The CDR3 runs to 15 residues. CDR3 residues: CASSPWTVGSTEAFF. The CDR3 DNA follows: TGTGCCAGCAGTCCTTGGACAGTTGGGAGCACTGAAGCTTTCTTT.

This sequence joins TRBV29-1 and TRBJ2-4; maybe TRBD2 (5 bases). CDR3 size: 15 residues. V was cut by 4 bases and J by 1 base, with 14 bases left in between. Per the germline V gene, CDR1 is SQVTM and CDR2 is ANQGSEA. CDR3 in amino acids: CSVVLAGRAKNIQYF. In nucleotides, the CDR3 is TGCAGCGTTGTCTTGGCGGGTAGGGCCAAAAACATTCAGTACTTC.

The V and J genes are TRBV28 and TRBJ1-2, with a possible D match to TRBD1 (6 bases). V was cut by 10 bases and J by 4 bases, with 13 bases left in between. Germline CDR1 and CDR2: MDHEN and SYDVKM. The CDR3 is 12 residues long. CDR3: CATRRGFYGYTF. In nucleotides, the CDR3 is TGTGCCACCAGGAGGGGGTTCTATGGCTACACCTTC.

This clone was observed once. This chain links TRBV28 with TRBJ1-6; D not resolved. The V gene's germline CDR1 is MDHEN and CDR2 SYDVKM. V lost 6 bases, J lost 10 bases, and 13 bases lay in between. This CDR3 has 13 amino acids. This chain's CDR3 is CASRLPTESPLHF. CDR3 bases: TGTGCCAGCAGGCTCCCAACAGAGTCACCCCTCCACTTT. The full variable domain, its missing parts supplied by reference TRBV28 and TRBJ1-6, is DVKVTQSSRYLVKRTGEKVFLECVQDMDHENMFWYRQDPGLGLRLIYFSYDVKMKEKGDIPEGYSVSREKKERFSLILESASTNQTSMYLCASRLPTESPLHFGNGTRLTVT.

The chain combines TRBV28 with TRBJ1-1; 9 positions agree with TRBD1. The germline V gene encodes CDR1 MDHEN and CDR2 SYDVKM. With 8 bases clipped from V and 1 base from J, the junction kept 5 bases outside the gene matches. The CDR3 covers 14 residues. CDR3 nucleotide sequence: TGTGCCAGCGGTACACAGGGGGCGAACACTGAAGCTTTCTTT. Amino acid sequence: CASGTQGANTEAFF.

This rearrangement joins TRBV5-1 to TRBJ1-2; possible D gene TRBD1, 6 bases. Trimming pared 4 bases from V and 4 bases from J, leaving 17 bases between. The V gene's germline CDR1 is SGHRS and CDR2 YFSETQ. The CDR3 has 15 residues. As DNA, the CDR3 is TGCGCCAGCAGCCCTTCGGGACAAGACTCCTATGGCTACACCTTC. Translating gives CASSPSGQDSYGYTF.

CDR3 loop: CASSRTGGNEQFF. The CDR3 nucleotides are TGCGCCAGCAGCAGGACAGGGGGCAATGAGCAGTTCTTC. V gene TRBV5-1 combines with J gene TRBJ2-1, with TRBD1 matching over 10 bases. CDR3 length: 13 residues. Per the germline V gene, CDR1 is SGHRS and CDR2 is YFSETQ. The ends lost 4 bases at V and 6 bases at J; junction bases unmatched: 1.

The gene calls are TRBV18 and TRBJ2-7, with 11 bases that match TRBD1. CDR1 and CDR2 (germline): KGHSH, LQKENI. The CDR3 extends over 16 amino acids. The trim removed 5 bases at V and 0 bases at J, leaving 6 bases unmatched. CDR3 loop: CASSFTGQGVSYEQYF. The CDR3 DNA reads TGTGCCAGCTCATTTACGGGACAGGGGGTCTCCTACGAGCAGTACTTC.